The sequence of this T cell receptor (beta chain) was determined in a study of T cell responses to AZD1222 COVID-19 vaccine. Libraries were prepared by immunoSEQ multiplex PCR; TCRdb keeps only in-frame clonotypes and omits some of them. This sample has around 160,000 clones, with 90% to 95% found just once. J gave up 8 bases and V 3 bases, and 4 bases lay outside the gene matches. The CDR3 length is 12 residues. Germline CDR1 DFQATT, CDR2 SNEGSKA (reference sequence). The sample holds one count of this clone. This TCR derives from an adult in good health. Sequencing was performed on peripheral blood, taken on day 0 of MenACWY control vaccination. The chain uses TRBV20-1 and TRBJ1-2, with TRBD1 matching over 9 bases. In nucleotides, the CDR3 is TGCAGTGCTAGTGGGACAGGGATCGGCTACACCTTC. Residues: CSASGTGIGYTF.